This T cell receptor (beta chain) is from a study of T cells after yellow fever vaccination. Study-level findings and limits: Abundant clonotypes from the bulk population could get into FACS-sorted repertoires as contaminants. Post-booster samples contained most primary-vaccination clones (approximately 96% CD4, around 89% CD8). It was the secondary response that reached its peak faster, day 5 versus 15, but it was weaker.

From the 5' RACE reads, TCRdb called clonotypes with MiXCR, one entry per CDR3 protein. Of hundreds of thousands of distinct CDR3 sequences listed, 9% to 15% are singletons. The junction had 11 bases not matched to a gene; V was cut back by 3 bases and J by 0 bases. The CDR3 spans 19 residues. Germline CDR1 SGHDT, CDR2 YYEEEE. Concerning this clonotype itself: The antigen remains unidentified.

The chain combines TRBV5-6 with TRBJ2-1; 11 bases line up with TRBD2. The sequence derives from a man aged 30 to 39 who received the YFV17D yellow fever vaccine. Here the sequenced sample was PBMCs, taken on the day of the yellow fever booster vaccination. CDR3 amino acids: CASSSAGTSGQSSYNEQFF. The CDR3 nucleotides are TGTGCCAGCAGCTCCGCCGGGACTAGCGGTCAAAGCTCCTACAATGAGCAGTTCTTC.